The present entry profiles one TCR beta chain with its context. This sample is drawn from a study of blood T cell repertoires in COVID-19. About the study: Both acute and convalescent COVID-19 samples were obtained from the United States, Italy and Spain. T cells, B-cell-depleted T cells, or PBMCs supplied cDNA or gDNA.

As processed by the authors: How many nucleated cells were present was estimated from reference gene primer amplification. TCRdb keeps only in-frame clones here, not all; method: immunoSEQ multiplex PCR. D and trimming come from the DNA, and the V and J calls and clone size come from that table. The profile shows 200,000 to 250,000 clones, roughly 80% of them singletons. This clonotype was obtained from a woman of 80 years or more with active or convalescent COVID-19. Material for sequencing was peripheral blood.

This chain's CDR3 is CASSIARRRATGELFF. The CDR3 nucleotides are TGTGCCAGTAGTATAGCTCGGCGGAGGGCAACCGGGGAGCTGTTTTTT. The chain has TRBV19 and TRBJ2-2; maybe TRBD2 (6 bases). Trimming took 1 base from V and 5 from J, leaving 14 bases between them. Germline assignment: CDR1 LNHDA and CDR2 SQIVND (reference sequence). CDR3 length: 16 amino acids.